These T cell receptor beta chains were read from a single sample in a study of response to subunit inactivated influenza vaccine. TCRdb analysed the RT-PCR reads with MiXCR anew, one entry per CDR3 protein. The table lists about 700,000 distinct CDR3 sequences, roughly 14% of them singletons. The sequences come from PBMCs from blood, collected less than 13 days after vaccination. These receptor sequences come from a man aged 50 or older who received an inactivated influenza vaccine. The CDR3 runs from the conserved cysteine through the conserved F or W. Fields, in order: J gene, V gene, D gene, clone size, CDR3 DNA, CDR3 protein. A D gene is named only where the DNA matches it firmly. Expanded clones get a size class; other rows say once, few or many, or leave the size out.

>TRBJ1-5|TRBV20-1|TRBD1|.
TGCAGTGCTACACAGGGGGGCCTAAATCAGCCCCAGCATTTT
CSATQGGLNQPQHF
>TRBJ2-1|TRBV9|.|few
TGTGCCAGCAGCGTAGGGGCAGGATTCTACAATGAGCAGTTCTTC
CASSVGAGFYNEQFF
>TRBJ2-3|TRBV30|.|.
TGTGCCTGGAGTCCACGAGGGGCAGGGAGCACAGATACGCAGTATTTT
CAWSPRGAGSTDTQYF
>TRBJ2-3|TRBV5-1|.|.
TGCGCCAGCAGCTTTCCGGACGGCACAGATACGCAGTATTTT
CASSFPDGTDTQYF
>TRBJ2-7|TRBV28|.|.
TGTGCCAGCACAACCGCAGCACGCTACGAGCAGTACTTC
CASTTAARYEQYF
>TRBJ2-3|TRBV12-3/TRBV12-4|TRBD1|few
TGTGCCAGCAGTCCGCGACAGGGGATTCGAGATACGCAGTATTTT
CASSPRQGIRDTQYF
>TRBJ1-4|TRBV30|TRBD1|few
TGTGCCCACCGGGACAGGAATCGAGGGAATGAAAAACTGTTTTTT
CAHRDRNRGNEKLFF
>TRBJ2-3|TRBV28|TRBD2|.
TGTGCCAGCAAAAAGCGGACTAGCGGGAGGGCCTATACAGATACGCAGTATTTT
CASKKRTSGRAYTDTQYF
>TRBJ1-1|TRBV12-3/TRBV12-4|.|few
TGTGCCAGCAGTTTAGGGCACCCTCCGTTTTCGAACACTGAAGCTTTCTTT
CASSLGHPPFSNTEAFF
>TRBJ2-7|TRBV29-1|.|many
TGCAGCGTTGGGGGCGGACAGATCTACGAGCAGTACTTC
CSVGGGQIYEQYF
>TRBJ2-1|TRBV4-2|TRBD2|.
TGTGCCAGCAGCCCTACTAGCGGGAATGGCTATGAGCAGTTCTTC
CASSPTSGNGYEQFF
>TRBJ2-1|TRBV5-1|TRBD2|many
TGTGCCAGCAGTTTAGCGCTAGCGGGGGGGTACAATGAGCAGTTCTTC
CASSLALAGGYNEQFF
>TRBJ2-7|TRBV30|.|.
TGTGCCGTCCTTTCGGGGAAAAAGTACTTC
CAVLSGKKYF
>TRBJ2-7|TRBV7-8|.|.
TGTGCCAGCAGCCCACGGGAACCCTACGAGCAGTACTTC
CASSPREPYEQYF
>TRBJ1-4|TRBV7-8|.|.
TGTGCCAGCAGCTCCTCCCGCGGTCCAAAAACAGAAAAACTGTTTTTT
CASSSSRGPKTEKLFF
>TRBJ2-3|TRBV12-3/TRBV12-4|TRBD2|few
TGTGCCAGCAGTTTTCGACTAGCGGGGGGCACAGATACGCAGTATTTT
CASSFRLAGGTDTQYF
>TRBJ1-2|TRBV12-3/TRBV12-4|.|.
TGTGCCAGCAGTTTCATAGGGAATGGCTACACCTTC
CASSFIGNGYTF
>TRBJ2-5|TRBV25-1|.|.
TGTGCCAGCAGTGAATCCGTCCGTCCCCAAGAGACCCAGTACTTC
CASSESVRPQETQYF
>TRBJ2-7|TRBV7-9|TRBD1|many
TGTGCCAGCAGTGCCGGGACAGGGAATTACGAGCAGTACTTC
CASSAGTGNYEQYF
>TRBJ2-7|TRBV28|TRBD1|.
TGTGCCAGCAGTGGACGGACAGGGATCTACGAGCAGTACTTC
CASSGRTGIYEQYF
>TRBJ2-1|TRBV3-1|TRBD2|few
TGTGCCAGCAGCCAAGAGATTGGTCTCGCGGGGGACAATGAGCAGTTCTTC
CASSQEIGLAGDNEQFF
>TRBJ2-5|TRBV5-4|TRBD1|once
TGTGCCAGCAGCTTGGGGGGACAGAAAGAGACCCAGTACTTC
CASSLGGQKETQYF
>TRBJ2-3|TRBV6-1|TRBD1|.
TGTGCCAGCAGTCGCCGGGACAGGGAGTGGAACACAGATACGCAGTATTTT
CASSRRDREWNTDTQYF
>TRBJ1-1|TRBV2|.|few
TGTGCCAGCAGCTCCAGGGTTCTCACTGAAGCTTTCTTT
CASSSRVLTEAFF
>TRBJ2-3|TRBV7-8|TRBD2|.
TGTGCCAGCAGCTTAGGGACTAGCGGCCACACAGATACGCAGTATTTT
CASSLGTSGHTDTQYF
>TRBJ2-2|TRBV12-3/TRBV12-4|.|many
TGTGCCAGCAGTTTCATGGGATACGGGGAGCTGTTTTTT
CASSFMGYGELFF
>TRBJ2-7|TRBV15|TRBD1|many
TGTGCCACCAGCGTACAGGGGTACGAGCAGTACTTC
CATSVQGYEQYF
>TRBJ1-1|TRBV5-4|TRBD1|.
TGTGCCAGCAGCTTTGAACAGGGGGCGTTTTGGGGCACTGAAGCTTTCTTT
CASSFEQGAFWGTEAFF
>TRBJ2-5|TRBV5-5|.|few
TGTGCCAGCGGGAAGGGCGGTTCCGAGACCCAGTACTTC
CASGKGGSETQYF
>TRBJ2-7|TRBV7-2|.|.
TGTGCCAGCAGCTTAGCGATCGGCCCCTACGAGCAGTACTTC
CASSLAIGPYEQYF
>TRBJ2-3|TRBV6-5|TRBD2|few
TGTGCCAGCAGTTACGCTAGCGGGAGATTCACAGATACGCAGTATTTT
CASSYASGRFTDTQYF
>TRBJ1-2|TRBV12-3/TRBV12-4|.|many
TGTGCCAGCACCATGACAGGTTCGGTGGGCTATGGCTACACCTTC
CASTMTGSVGYGYTF
>TRBJ2-7|TRBV5-1|.|.
TGCGCCAGCGAAATGGGTAGCGGAGTACCCTACGAGCAGTACTTC
CASEMGSGVPYEQYF
>TRBJ2-7|TRBV27|TRBD2|few
TGTGCCAGCAGTCCCGGTGCGGGGGGAACCTACGAGCAGTACTTC
CASSPGAGGTYEQYF
>TRBJ2-7|TRBV7-2|.|.
TGTGCCAGCACCTATGGGCTTGGAGGGGAGCAGTACTTC
CASTYGLGGEQYF
>TRBJ2-1|TRBV2|TRBD1|.
TGTGCCAGCAGTATACAGGGGGCGCGATACAATGAGCAGTTCTTC
CASSIQGARYNEQFF
>TRBJ2-1|TRBV4-2|TRBD1|.
TGTGCCAGCAGCCACCGGACAGGGGATGAGCAGTTCTTC
CASSHRTGDEQFF
>TRBJ2-7|TRBV3-1|TRBD2|.
TGTGCCAGCAGCTTTGGACTAGCGGGAGAGTCGGAGTACTTC
CASSFGLAGESEYF
>TRBJ2-7|TRBV7-8|TRBD1|.
TGTGCCAGCAGCCCGCCTGGACAGGGGGAGCAGTACTTC
CASSPPGQGEQYF
>TRBJ2-5|TRBV5-1|TRBD1|.
TGCGCCAGCAGCCCAGGGACAGCCTTACAAGAGACCCAGTACTTC
CASSPGTALQETQYF
>TRBJ2-5|TRBV12-3/TRBV12-4|.|.
TGTGCCAGCAGTTCCAATGGGGCCCAAGGGGAGACCCAGTACTTC
CASSSNGAQGETQYF
>TRBJ2-7|TRBV4-2|TRBD1|.
TGTGCCAGCAGAGCCGGGACAGGGGTCGCCGAGCAGTACTTC
CASRAGTGVAEQYF
>TRBJ2-7|TRBV10-3|.|.
TGTGCCATCAGTGAGGGGGACTGGGGGACGGTCTACGAGCAGTACTTC
CAISEGDWGTVYEQYF
>TRBJ2-1|TRBV20-1|TRBD2|.
TGCAGTGCTACCCCACTAGCGGGAGCGGTAAATGAGCAGTTCTTC
CSATPLAGAVNEQFF
>TRBJ1-5|TRBV20-1|.|.
TGCAGTGCTGGAAATCCGGATCAGCCCCAGCATTTT
CSAGNPDQPQHF
>TRBJ2-1|TRBV27|TRBD2|many
TGTGCCAGCAGCATCGGAGGGGCGGGAGGAAGCTCCTACAATGAGCAGTTCTTC
CASSIGGAGGSSYNEQFF
>TRBJ1-1|TRBV29-1|.|few
TGCAGCGTTGAAGGGCACTACGGCACTGAAGCTTTCTTT
CSVEGHYGTEAFF